The sequence of this T cell receptor beta chain was determined in a study of shared T cell receptors in the human thymus. Assay: immunoSEQ multiplex PCR; the TCRdb copy retains only in-frame clones and omits some. Among hundreds of thousands of clones listed, around nine tenths were seen once. Trimming took 6 bases from V and 1 from J, leaving 9 bases between them. The CDR3 contains 13 residues. Germline-derived CDR1 and CDR2 are ENHRY and SYGVKD. The sample was also reused in another study, on human thymus T cells. That study adds: Resections that were taken during corrective heart surgery supplied the thymus tissue. Repertoires from thymus and blood appeared to show biased V and J gene usage.

The receptor's source is a boy under two years old with a congenital heart defect. Material for sequencing was thymocytes. The chain couples TRBV10-3 to TRBJ1-1; D not resolved. This chain's CDR3 is CAISQEENTEAFF. As DNA, the CDR3 is TGTGCCATCAGCCAGGAAGAGAACACTGAAGCTTTCTTT.